This T cell receptor beta chain was recorded in a study of control samples from healthy donors and cancer patients. The germline gives CDR1 SEHNR, CDR2 FQNEAQ (reference sequence). The CDR3 spans 18 residues. V was pared by 3 bases and J by 2 bases, with 21 bases between. Profiled with immunoSEQ multiplex PCR; TCRdb holds only in-frame clones, not every one. Of 60,000 to 65,000 clones in the sample, 65% to 90% were seen once. The sequence was obtained from a man aged 40-50 years in good health. The J gene is TRBJ2-3, the V gene TRBV7-9; D possibly corresponds to TRBD1 (6 bases). Source material: blood. CDR3: CASSFEYSAGASTDTQYF. CDR3 DNA sequence: TGTGCCAGCAGCTTTGAGTACTCGGCAGGGGCGTCCACAGATACGCAGTATTTT.